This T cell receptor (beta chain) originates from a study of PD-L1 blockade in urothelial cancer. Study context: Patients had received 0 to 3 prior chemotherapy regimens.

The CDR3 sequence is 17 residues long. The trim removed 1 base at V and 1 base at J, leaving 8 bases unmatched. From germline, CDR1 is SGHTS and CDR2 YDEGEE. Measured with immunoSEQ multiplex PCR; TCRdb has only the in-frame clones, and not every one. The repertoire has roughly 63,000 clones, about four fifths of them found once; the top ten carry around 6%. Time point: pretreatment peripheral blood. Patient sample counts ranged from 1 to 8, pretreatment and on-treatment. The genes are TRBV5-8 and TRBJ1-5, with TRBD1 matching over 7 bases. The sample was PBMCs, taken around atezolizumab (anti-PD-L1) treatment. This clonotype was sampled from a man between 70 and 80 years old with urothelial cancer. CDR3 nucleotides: TGTGCCAGCAGCTTGAACAGACAGGGTAGGAGCAATCAGCCCCAGCATTTT. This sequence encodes CASSLNRQGRSNQPQHF.